These 6 T cell receptor beta chains came from one sample sequenced in a study of blood T cell repertoires in COVID-19. Repertoires were generated with immunoSEQ multiplex PCR, while TCRdb's copy carries only in-frame clones and drops some. The table has roughly 81,000 clones, around 83% seen once. Sequencing used peripheral blood. Every receptor here comes from an elderly man with active or convalescent COVID-19.

Only a few counts were recorded for this clone. The junction departs from the called germline gene at one end, perhaps through a read error. The rearrangement links TRBV6-1 to TRBJ2-5; 9 nucleotides match TRBD2. CDR1 MNHNS and CDR2 SASEGT come from the germline V gene. This CDR3 region has 18 residues. CDR3 sequence: CASNEGRSGRIGGETQYF. The DNA for the CDR3 is TGTGCCAGCAATGAAGGCCGTAGCGGGAGAATCGGAGGAGAGACCCAGTACTTC.

This clone was detected ten times or more. The chain uses TRBV27 and TRBJ1-4; D gene uncertain. CDR3 size: 13 residues. Trimming took off 4 bases at V and 8 bases at J, with 11 bases between the two ends. Germline V gene lookup returns CDR1 MNHEY and CDR2 SMNVEV (reference sequence). The CDR3 nucleotides read TGTGCCAGCAGTTCTTCCGGAGGAGAAAAACTGTTTTTT. Its translation: CASSSSGGEKLFF.

This chain joins TRBV15 and TRBJ2-1; a weak D match, TRBD2 (5 bases). Trimming removed 0 bases from V and 7 bases from J, with 22 bases in between. The CDR3 length is 18 residues. Looked up from germline, CDR1 is LNHNV and CDR2 is YYDKDF (reference sequence). For the CDR3, the DNA is TGTGCCACCAGCAGAGATCATGGTAGCGCGTCTAAAGATAATGAGCAGTTCTTC. Encoded protein: CATSRDHGSASKDNEQFF.

The chain couples TRBV5-1 to TRBJ2-7; TRBD1 is a possible D gene (6 bases). With 1 base removed from V and 5 bases from J, the gap between germline ends came to 13 bases. The germline gives CDR1 SGHRS, CDR2 YFSETQ. This CDR3 is 14 amino acids long. The CDR3 region is CASSLSLGANEQYF. CDR3 bases: TGCGCCAGCAGCTTGAGCTTGGGGGCCAACGAGCAGTACTTC.

V usage is TRBV3-1 (or the pseudogene TRBV3-2) and J usage is TRBJ2-4, with 13 nucleotides matching TRBD2. This CDR3 contains 19 residues. In germline, CDR1 is LGHDT, CDR2 YNNKEL (reference sequence). V lost 5 bases, J lost 2 bases, and 12 bases stayed unmatched. The CDR3 bases are TGTGCCAGCAGCTTCCGACTAGCGGGGGGAGACCCCCCCAAAAACATTCAGTACTTC. This sequence encodes CASSFRLAGGDPPKNIQYF.

This chain links TRBV3-1 (or the pseudogene TRBV3-2) with TRBJ2-5; 11 nucleotides align to TRBD2. Germline CDR1 and CDR2: LGHDT and YNNKEL (reference sequence). This CDR3 region has 17 residues. The V gene end was trimmed by 4 bases and the J gene end by 6 bases; junction bases not matched to a gene: 13. The CDR3 sequence is CASSPLAGEPKTQTQYF. DNA of the CDR3: TGTGCCAGCAGCCCACTAGCGGGGGAACCCAAGACGCAGACCCAGTACTTC.